This passage covers 6 T cell receptor delta chains from one sample sequenced in a study of γδ T cells in repeated Plasmodium falciparum infection. Vgamma9/Vdelta2+ and Vdelta2-negative gammadelta T cells were flow-sorted from PBMC for bulk sequencing. TCRdb reanalysed the multiplex PCR reads via CATT. The top ten hold over 8.5% of the sample, which has over 90,000 delta-chain clones, 0.98% seen once. The material sequenced was gamma-delta T cells from blood. The receptors derive from a pool of human donors (malaria-infected and uninfected, not separated).

Note on this clone: This likely traces to a read error, being one base from a far larger clone. Other DNA sequences of this sample code for an identical CDR3. This rearrangement joins TRDV1 to TRDJ1, with D tentatively TRDD3 (6 bases). TCRdb offers no J gene call, so here the DNA was matched to germline to obtain one. Germline V gives CDR1 TSWWSYY, CDR2 QGS. The CDR3 covers 17 residues. CDR3 DNA sequence: TGTGCCCTTGGGGGGGCACCTTATAATTCCGTCCTCGATAAACTCATCTTT. Encoded protein: CALGGAPYNSVLDKLIF.

Turning to this clone: The translation of this DNA and the TCRdb protein of a much larger clone differ at residue 5, probably owing to a read error; the protein shown here is translated from the DNA. J is TRDJ3 and V is TRDV2; TRDD3 matches 12 bases. V gave up 3 bases and J gave up 5 bases; unmatched junction bases: 16. The V gene's germline CDR1 is GEAIGNYY and CDR2 EKD. CDR3 length: 21 residues. CDR3 sequence (DNA): TGTGCCTGTGACGCCGTACTGGGGGATACCTCGATAAACGGGGACACCCGACAGATGTTTTTC. Translating it yields CACDAVLGDTSINGDTRQMFF.

Note on this clone: TCRdb assigns this DNA the protein of a much larger clone, which departs from its translation at residue 12; this likely reflects a read error, and the protein shown comes from translating the DNA. This sequence joins TRDV1 and TRDJ1; 11 bases are a match to TRDD3. Matching the DNA to germline supplied the J gene, which TCRdb does not give. CDR3 length: 19 residues. The J segment lost 3 bases and the V segment lost 2 bases, leaving 14 bases of the junction unmatched. Per germline, CDR1 TSWWSYY and CDR2 QGS. CDR3: CALGESPVLGDRSPDKLIF. CDR3 bases: TGTGCTCTTGGGGAATCCCCTGTACTGGGGGATAGATCCCCCGATAAACTCATCTTT.

This clone was seen only a few times. A far larger clone lies a single base away; this is likely a read error. This sample also contains other DNA sequences that code for the same CDR3. The rearrangement joins TRDV2 to TRDJ1; 9 bases map to TRDD3. The J gene, missing from TCRdb, was assigned here through DNA to germline matching. Germline CDR1 and CDR2: GEAIGNYY and EKD. The CDR3 has 18 residues. CDR3 protein: CACDPRIDWGTNTDKLIF. CDR3 coding DNA: TGCGCCTGTGACCCCCGAATCGACTGGGGGACTAACACCGATAAACTCATCTTT.

Note on this clone: TCRdb assigns this DNA the protein of a much larger clone, which departs from its translation at residue 6; this likely reflects a read error, and the protein shown comes from translating the DNA. This rearrangement joins TRDV3 to TRDJ1; 11 bases align to TRDD3. The CDR3 consists of 19 residues. Germline V gives CDR1 TVYSNPD, CDR2 GDNSRS (reference sequence). Losses at the gene ends were 3 bases for V and 13 bases for J; bases not matched to a gene: 31. CDR3 nucleotide sequence: TGTGCCTTCTACCTGGACTTCCCTCCATCTTTTGGGGGATACGCAAGCGGCATCTTT. This sequence encodes CAFYLDFPPSFGGYASGIF. The entire variable domain, with the rest obtained from reference TRDV3 and TRDJ1, is as follows: CDKVTQSSPDQTVASGSEVVLLCTYDTVYSNPDLFWYRIRPDYSFQFVFYGDNSRSEGADFTQGRFSVKHILTQKAFHLVISPVRTEDSATYYCAFYLDFPPSFGGYASGIFGKGTRVTVEP.

The sample holds a few counts of this clone. This DNA's translation differs at residue 4 from TCRdb's protein, which comes from a much larger clone; a read error is likely, and the protein shown is translated from the DNA. The chain couples TRDV2 to TRDJ3, with 10 nucleotides matching TRDD3. Matching the DNA to germline supplied the J gene, which TCRdb does not give. The CDR3 loop spans 24 amino acids. Germline lookup yields CDR1 GEAIGNYY and CDR2 EKD. CDR3 region: CACNTFAKDDSYWGISWDTRQMFF. CDR3 nucleotide sequence: TGTGCCTGTAACACCTTCGCGAAAGACGACTCTTACTGGGGGATTTCCTGGGACACCCGACAGATGTTTTTC.